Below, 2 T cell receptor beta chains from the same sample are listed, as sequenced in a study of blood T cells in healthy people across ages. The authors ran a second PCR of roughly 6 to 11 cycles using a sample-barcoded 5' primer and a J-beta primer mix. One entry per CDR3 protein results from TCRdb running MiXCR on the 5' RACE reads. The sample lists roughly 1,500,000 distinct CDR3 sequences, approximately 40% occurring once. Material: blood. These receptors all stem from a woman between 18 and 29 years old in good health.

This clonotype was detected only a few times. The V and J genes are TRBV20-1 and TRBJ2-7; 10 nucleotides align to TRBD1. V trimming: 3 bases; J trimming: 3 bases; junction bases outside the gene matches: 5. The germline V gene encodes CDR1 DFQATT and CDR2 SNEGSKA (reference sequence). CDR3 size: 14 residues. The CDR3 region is CSARAGTGVYEQYF. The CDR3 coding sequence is TGCAGTGCTAGGGCCGGGACAGGGGTCTACGAGCAGTACTTC.

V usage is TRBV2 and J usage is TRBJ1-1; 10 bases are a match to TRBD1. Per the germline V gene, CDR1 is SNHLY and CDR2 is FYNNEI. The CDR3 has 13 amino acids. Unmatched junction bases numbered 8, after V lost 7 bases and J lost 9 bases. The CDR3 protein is CASIRGQGFKAFF. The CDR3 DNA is TGTGCCAGCATAAGGGGACAGGGGTTCAAAGCTTTCTTT.